This TCR beta chain was recovered during a study of beta chain features in type 1 diabetes. General observations from the study: High TCR expression in some cells could lead to their over-representation in cDNA sequencing. Significant though moderate, a shortening of TCRB CDR3s appeared in all four CD4+ subsets of Type 1 diabetes patients.

With 3 bases removed from V and 1 base from J, the gap between germline ends came to 18 bases. Germline V gene lookup returns CDR1 SGHDT and CDR2 YYEEEE. The CDR3 is 17 residues long. Concerning this clone: Its antigen is not known.

CD4+ naive, central memory, regulatory and stem cell-like memory cells were sorted via CD45RO/CCR7/CD25/CD127/CD95/CD27. Sequenced material consisted of expressed TCRB transcripts (all of the isolated RNA was reverse transcribed). Assay: immunoSEQ multiplex PCR; the TCRdb copy retains only in-frame clones and omits some. This sample has around 130,000 clones, with about 15% found just once. J is TRBJ2-3 and V is TRBV5-6; a possible D gene is TRBD1 (6 bases). This receptor was obtained from a man aged 25 to 45 with type 1 diabetes. Sample: central memory CD4+ T cells from blood. In DNA form, the CDR3 reads TGTGCCAGCAGCTACAAACTGCTACAGGGACGCACAGATACGCAGTATTTT. Protein product: CASSYKLLQGRTDTQYF.